Here is one TCR beta chain with its context. Treatment specified: preoperative locoregional IRX-2 cytokine immunotherapy. Produced via immunoSEQ multiplex PCR; TCRdb's table is partial and in-frame only. The sample includes 1,300 to 1,500 clones, about 61% of them seen just once. This sample stems from a study of preoperative IRX-2 immunotherapy in early breast cancer. Germline CDR1 is SGHNT and CDR2 is YENEEA. V lost 6 bases and J 3 bases, leaving 14 bases between the germline ends. CDR3 length equals 14 residues. The sample in question was tumor tissue, obtained before IRX-2 immunotherapy. The genes are TRBV11-3 and TRBJ1-1; possibly TRBD1 for D (5 bases). The TCR sequence derives from a human donor with breast cancer. DNA of the CDR3: TGTGCCAGCAGGTCTCTCGGGGGGTACACTGAAGCTTTCTTT. Protein product: CASRSLGGYTEAFF.